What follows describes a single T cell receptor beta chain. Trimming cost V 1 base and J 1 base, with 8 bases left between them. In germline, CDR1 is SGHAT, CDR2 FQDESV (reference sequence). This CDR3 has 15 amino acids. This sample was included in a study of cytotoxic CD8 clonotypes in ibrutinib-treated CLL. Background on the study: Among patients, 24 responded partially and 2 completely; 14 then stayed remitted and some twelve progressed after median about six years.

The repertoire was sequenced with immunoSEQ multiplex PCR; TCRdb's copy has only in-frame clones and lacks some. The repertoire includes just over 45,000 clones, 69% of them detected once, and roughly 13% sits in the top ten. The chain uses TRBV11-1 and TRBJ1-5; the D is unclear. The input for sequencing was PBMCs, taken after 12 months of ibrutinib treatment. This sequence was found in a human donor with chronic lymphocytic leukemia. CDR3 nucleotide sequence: TGTGCCAGCAGCTTAGATGGTGACAGCAATCAGCCCCAGCATTTT. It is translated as CASSLDGDSNQPQHF.